This TCR beta chain was identified during a study of CD8 T cells in ankylosing spondylitis. Whole-study results and caveats: In ankylosing spondylitis blood, a motif of eight highly homologous TCR beta variants appeared characteristic. Earlier authors reported some of these motif variants in reactive arthritis synovial fluid and blood. According to the report, clones linked to the disease were significantly enriched in matched synovial fluid samples taken from ankylosing spondylitis patients.

TCRdb ran MiXCR on the 5' RACE reads and lists one entry per CDR3 protein. This repertoire shows under 300,000 distinct CDR3 sequences, 18% found once; its top ten account for around 30%. V was cut by 3 bases and J by 7 bases, with 6 bases left in between. Germline CDR1 is SQVTM and CDR2 is ANQGSEA. This CDR3 spans 11 amino acids. About this clonotype itself: Its target is not known.

The sequence was collected from a male donor with ankylosing spondylitis or in good health (not recorded which). This chain joins TRBV29-1 and TRBJ2-2; D is unclear. Material for sequencing was blood, either unsorted or a sorted T cell fraction (not recorded which). The CDR3 protein is CSVDFGGELFF. CDR3 coding DNA: TGCAGCGTTGATTTTGGCGGGGAGCTGTTTTTT.